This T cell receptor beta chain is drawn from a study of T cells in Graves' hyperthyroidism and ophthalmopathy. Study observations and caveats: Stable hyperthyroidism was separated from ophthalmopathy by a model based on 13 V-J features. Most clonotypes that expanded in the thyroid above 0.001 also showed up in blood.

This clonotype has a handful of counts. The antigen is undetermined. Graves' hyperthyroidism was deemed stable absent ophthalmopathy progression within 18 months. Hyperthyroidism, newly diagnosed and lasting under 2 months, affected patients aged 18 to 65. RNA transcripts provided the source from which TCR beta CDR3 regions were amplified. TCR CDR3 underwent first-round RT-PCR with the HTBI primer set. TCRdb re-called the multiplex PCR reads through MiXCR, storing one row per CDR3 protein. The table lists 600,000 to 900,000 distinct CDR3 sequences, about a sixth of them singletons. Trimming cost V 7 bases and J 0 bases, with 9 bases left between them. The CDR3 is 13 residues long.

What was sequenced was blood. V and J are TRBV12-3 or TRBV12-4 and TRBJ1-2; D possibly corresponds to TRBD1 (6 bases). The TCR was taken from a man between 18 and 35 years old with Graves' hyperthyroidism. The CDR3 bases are TGTGCCAGCACCGGACAGACTAACTATGGCTACACCTTC. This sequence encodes CASTGQTNYGYTF.